This T cell receptor (beta chain) was recorded in a study of spatial heterogeneity in lung cancer (dated by TCRdb to about 2019). Context from the whole study: Beta-chain transcripts were consistently detected in greater numbers than alpha-chain transcripts, which likely reflects a higher abundance of beta-chain transcripts. The study linked features of the TCR repertoire to counts of nonsynonymous mutations, which were determined by whole-exome sequencing of tumor tissue. TCR alpha and beta repertoires were quantitatively compared across multiple tumor regions, matched nontumor lung and blood in non-small cell lung cancer. At surgery, both alpha and beta chains were TCR-sequenced in 220 tumor regions, 63 to 65 matched nontumor lung samples and 56 PBMC samples. In the raw uncorrected reads, each unique combination of TCR and UMI appeared on average more than ten times.

Interpreted using the paper, the time point label stands for: sample taken at primary tumor resection. For TCR sequencing, whole RNA was extracted from tumor and nontumor lung tissue, or from cryopreserved PBMC samples, and no cell sorting was done. Samples were obtained from fewer than 80 patients with early-stage, untreated non-small cell lung cancer from the lung TRACERx cohort. Only patients for whom sufficient RNA was available from at least two tumor regions were selected for TCR sequencing. This clonotype was seen repeatedly, ten times or more. This receptor's antigen is unknown. No much larger clone exists at a distance of one base, and base qualities are not known. The full study reports these points: Confirming at a functional level the hypothesis that regional TCRs recognize regional mutations was considered to require additional single-cell paired TCR alpha and beta sequencing. Ubiquitous expanded tumor TCRs were found in blood more often at tumor resection than at routine follow-up.

The library relied on 5' RACE. The sequencer listed for this sample is NextSeq 500. The TCR library protocol attached a unique molecular identifier to each TCR cDNA molecule to allow correction of PCR and sequencing errors. In the paper's pipeline: Decombinator tools were used for TCR identification, UMI-based error correction and CDR3 extraction. TCRs above a frequency of 2 per 1,000, corresponding to the top 1% of the tumor frequency distribution, were defined as expanded. Renyi diversity was computed with the R vegan package after each repertoire had been subsampled 100 times to 5,000 TCRs. CDR3 similarity networks were constructed using string-kernel similarity of amino acid triplets, with links drawn between CDR3s whose pairwise similarity was above 0.82. The public reads were reanalyzed by TCRdb: fastp trimming at Q25, MiXCR alignment, in-frame beta chains only. Merged by CDR3 protein, the rows form single entries marked with the most common genes and DNA. TCRdb, rather than the study authors, made the V and J calls. The sample profile shows more than 80,000 distinct CDR3 sequences; approximately 12% of them were found once. Clones ranked in the top ten supply about 38% of the sample.

This specimen consisted of PBMCs, obtained at surgery. This clonotype was obtained from a male donor with early-stage non-small cell lung cancer.

The bases are TGTGCCACCAGCAGAAAAGGGACACCTCGGGCCAAAAACATTCAGTACTTC. Its translation is CATSRKGTPRAKNIQYF. In this chain, TRBV15 is recombined with TRBJ2-4; a weak D assignment points to TRBD1 (6 bases agree). The CDR3 starts with the cysteine, ends with the phenylalanine, and has 17 residues. CDR3 DNA is the only sequence kept; it has 51 bases, read in frame from the first base. CDR1 and CDR2 (LNHNV, YYDKDF) derive from the germline V gene (reference sequence). V is shortened by 2 bases, J by 1 base, and the region joining them spans 15 bases.